Each of the 23 T cell receptor beta chains below was sequenced from the same sample in a study of immune characterization of retroperitoneal liposarcoma (dated by TCRdb to between 2018 and 2021). To prepare the library, PCR was applied. Sequenced on a NextSeq 500. TCRdb's own reprocessing of the public reads used fastp at Q25 and MiXCR and kept productive beta chains. When rows share a CDR3 protein, they turn into one entry using the most common DNA and genes. The sample yields roughly 10,000 distinct CDR3 sequences; roughly a quarter were counted once. In total, the top ten clones hold 9% to 9.5% of the sample. The specimen was tumor tissue. The receptors come from a female donor with retroperitoneal liposarcoma.

This clonotype has just a few counts. V usage is TRBV27 and J usage is TRBJ2-5, with D unclear. Germline CDR1 is MNHEY and CDR2 is SMNVEV (reference sequence). V was clipped by 3 bases and J by 0 bases, with 5 bases between them. CDR3 size: 13 residues. The CDR3 DNA reads TGTGCCAGCAGTTTTGGCAACCAAGAGACCCAGTACTTC. This sequence encodes CASSFGNQETQYF.

The V and J genes are TRBV7-2 and TRBJ2-3; no clear D gene. The length of the CDR3 is 13 residues. Germline CDR1 reads SGHTA; CDR2 reads FQGNSA. V shed 0 bases and J shed 0 bases, with 1 base lying between them. DNA of the CDR3: TGTGCCAGCAGCTTAGCTAGCACAGATACGCAGTATTTT. It specifies CASSLASTDTQYF. The full variable domain, completed using reference TRBV7-2 and TRBJ2-3, is GAGVSQSPSNKVTEKGKDVELRCDPISGHTALYWYRQSLGQGLEFLIYFQGNSAPDKSGLPSDRFSAERTGGSVSTLTIQRTQQEDSAVYLCASSLASTDTQYFGPGTRLTVL.

This chain joins TRBV11-3 and TRBJ1-4; no clear D. The V gene lost 3 bases and the J gene lost 7 bases, with 3 bases spanning the gap. The CDR3 length is 11 residues. Germline CDR1 reads SGHNT; CDR2 reads YENEEA. CDR3 coding DNA: TGTGCCAGCAGCTTCAGTGAAAAACTGTTTTTT. Residues: CASSFSEKLFF.

Remarks on this clonotype: This CDR3 is missing its conserved last phenylalanine or tryptophan, likely due to a read error. Because the CDR3's place on the DNA is in doubt, the DNA is left out and the CDR3 is given as listed by TCRdb. This chain uses TRBV12-3 or TRBV12-4 with TRBJ2-5; the table's D gene call, TRBD1, was not cross checked with the DNA. Both ends counted, the CDR3 spans 15 residues. CDR3 protein: CATSGGDNSPLHFGN.

The V call is TRBV12-3 or TRBV12-4, the J call TRBJ2-1; possible D gene TRBD1, 6 bases. Trimming pared 1 base from V and 4 bases from J, leaving 8 bases between. The length of the CDR3 is 14 residues. The CDR3 region has the DNA TGTGCCAGCAGTTTAGGGACAGCTTACAATGAGCAGTTCTTC. This sequence encodes CASSLGTAYNEQFF.

This clonotype was detected ten times or more. The J gene is TRBJ2-4, the V gene TRBV11-3, with TRBD1 as a possible D gene (6 bases). The end of the DNA aligns better with TRBJ2-7, so the J call may be wrong. This CDR3 is 12 amino acids long. Germline values: CDR1 SGHNT, CDR2 YENEEA. The CDR3 DNA follows: TGTGCCAGCAGCCAGGGGCCCTACGAGCAGTACTTC. This gives the protein CASSQGPYEQYF.

The chain is built from TRBV11-3 and TRBJ2-3, with a tentative D call TRBD1 (6 bases). The CDR3 has 15 residues. Looked up from germline, CDR1 is SGHNT and CDR2 is YENEEA. V shed 6 bases and J shed 2 bases, with 15 bases lying between them. The CDR3: CASSPGQSYTDTQYF. CDR3 in DNA: TGTGCCAGCAGTCCCGGACAGAGTTACACAGATACGCAGTATTTT.

Many counts were recorded for this clonotype. The chain combines TRBV12-3 or TRBV12-4 with TRBJ2-1; TRBD1 might be the D (6 bases). With 5 bases removed from V and 3 bases from J, the gap between germline ends came to 8 bases. The CDR3 is 13 residues long. CDR3 protein: CASSRDIYNEQFF. The CDR3 DNA follows: TGTGCCAGCAGTCGGGACATCTACAATGAGCAGTTCTTC.

This clonotype is termed medium-sized (0.01 to 0.1%). The rearrangement links TRBV7-2 to TRBJ2-1; TRBD2 matches at 9 bases. The J call is uncertain, as TRBJ2-7 better fits the DNA end. Germline lookup yields CDR1 SGHTA and CDR2 FQGNSA. The CDR3 length is 14 residues. CDR3: CASSRGGALWEQYF. The CDR3 nucleotides read TGTGCCAGCAGCCGCGGGGGGGCCCTCTGGGAGCAGTACTTC.

V gene TRBV7-8 combines with J gene TRBJ2-5; 11 bases fit TRBD2. The tail of the sequence fits TRBJ2-1 better, so the J call may be wrong. CDR3 size: 15 residues. Germline CDR1 reads SGHVS; CDR2 reads FQNEAQ. The CDR3 sequence: CASSAGTSGTYEQFF. As DNA, the CDR3 is TGTGCCAGCAGCGCAGGGACTAGCGGAACCTACGAGCAGTTCTTC.

This clonotype is medium-sized in the sample. V and J are TRBV6-1 and TRBJ1-4; D is possibly TRBD1 (5 bases). The CDR3 has 16 residues. CDR1 and CDR2 (germline): MNHNS, SASEGT. Trimming stripped 2 bases from V and 5 bases from J, with 15 bases between. CDR3 residues: CASSEFGGGLNEKLFF. The CDR3 nucleotides read TGTGCCAGCAGTGAATTCGGGGGGGGGTTAAATGAAAAACTGTTTTTT.

Many counts were recorded for this clonotype. The chain carries TRBV6-6 and TRBJ2-1; 10 bases agree with TRBD1. The end of the DNA aligns better with TRBJ2-7, so the J call may be wrong. Germline V gives CDR1 MNHNY, CDR2 SVGAGI (reference sequence). The CDR3 covers 16 residues. This chain's CDR3 is CASSYSVSGQGSEQYF. The CDR3 nucleotides read TGTGCCAGCAGTTACTCCGTTTCGGGACAGGGGTCAGAGCAGTACTTC.

This clonotype was seen a few times. This sequence joins TRBV6-6 and TRBJ2-3; 12 nucleotides line up with TRBD2. The closer fit of TRBJ2-7 to the DNA end suggests the J call may be wrong. The V gene's germline CDR1 is MNHNY and CDR2 SVGAGI (reference sequence). This CDR3 comprises 14 residues. The CDR3 nucleotides read TGTGCCAGCAACCCCGGGACTAGCGGGCCTGAGCAGTACTTC. Its translation: CASNPGTSGPEQYF.

Points on this clonotype: The conserved phenylalanine or tryptophan normally closing the CDR3 is absent here, so this likely arose from a read error. The chain links TRBV6-5 to TRBJ2-1; 7 bases fit TRBD1. The DNA end favors TRBJ2-5, so the J call may be wrong. Germline CDR1 reads MNHEY; CDR2 reads SVGAGI. This CDR3 region has 13 residues. The CDR3 bases are TGTGCCAGCGGCTGGACAGGACGAGAGACCCAGTACTCC. This codes for CASGWTGRETQYS.

The chain combines TRBV27 with TRBJ2-1; 9 bases match TRBD1. The closer fit of TRBJ2-7 to the DNA end suggests the J call may be wrong. Germline V gene data show CDR1 as MNHEY and CDR2 as SMNVEV (reference sequence). This CDR3 is built from 16 residues. The CDR3 protein is CASSPTGQGLAYEQYF. DNA for the CDR3: TGTGCCAGCAGTCCCACTGGACAGGGGCTGGCCTACGAGCAGTACTTC.

This clonotype was seen a few times. The rearrangement uses TRBV6-1 and TRBJ2-1; the match to TRBD2 covers 7 bases. The last part of the DNA fits TRBJ2-7 better; the J call may be wrong. The germline CDR1 and CDR2 sequences are MNHNS and SASEGT. The CDR3 has 16 residues. The CDR3 DNA sequence: TGTGCCAGCAGCAACAATGGCGGGGGTAGGAGAAATGAGCAGTACTTC. Protein sequence: CASSNNGGGRRNEQYF.

This clonotype has only a few counts. The V gene is TRBV6-1, the J gene TRBJ2-7, with no clear D. V was clipped by 4 bases and J by 3 bases, with 7 bases between them. This CDR3 has 12 amino acids. Looked up from germline, CDR1 is MNHNS and CDR2 is SASEGT. The CDR3 sequence is CASSVYSYEQYF. In DNA form, the CDR3 reads TGTGCCAGCAGTGTTTACAGCTACGAGCAGTACTTC.

This clonotype rates as medium-sized. The chain has TRBV6-1 and TRBJ2-1; 8 bases line up with TRBD1. The DNA end is more similar to TRBJ2-7, so the J call may be wrong. Germline V gene sequence: CDR1 MNHNS, CDR2 SASEGT. This CDR3 is built from 14 residues. Written as DNA, the CDR3 is TGTGCCAGCAGTGAAACAGGGGGGACCTACGAGCAGTACTTC. It translates to CASSETGGTYEQYF.

This clonotype was recorded many times. The chain couples TRBV6-1 to TRBJ2-1; D is perhaps TRBD2 (6 bases). This CDR3 is 15 amino acids long. Germline-derived CDR1 and CDR2 are MNHNS and SASEGT. The CDR3 nucleotides are TGTGCGATCCTCCGGAACCCGGGGGTGGTGGAGACCCAGTTCTTC. Translating gives CAILRNPGVVETQFF.

V gene TRBV27 combines with J gene TRBJ2-1, with 12 nucleotides matching TRBD2. V shed 0 bases and J 10 bases; nucleotides not matched to a gene: 16. CDR3 size: 19 residues. The germline gives CDR1 MNHEY, CDR2 SMNVEV (reference sequence). The CDR3 loop is CASSLSGTSGYFSSYEQFF. For the CDR3, the DNA is TGTGCCAGCAGTTTATCCGGGACTAGCGGGTACTTTAGCTCCTACGAGCAGTTCTTC.

This clonotype was seen ten or more times. The J gene is TRBJ2-1, the V gene TRBV11-3; 7 bases are a match to TRBD2. Germline V gives CDR1 SGHNT, CDR2 YENEEA. The length of the CDR3 is 12 residues. The trim removed 8 bases at V and 10 bases at J, leaving 8 bases unmatched. The CDR3 nucleotides read TGTGCCAGCGAGGGACTATCCTACGAGCAGTTCTTC. It yields the protein CASEGLSYEQFF.

This clonotype was detected many times. The chain combines TRBV12-3 or TRBV12-4 with TRBJ2-1; D may correspond to TRBD1 or TRBD2 (6 bases each). Near its end, the DNA agrees better with TRBJ2-7, so the J call may be wrong. The CDR3 is made up of 15 amino acids. The CDR3 DNA sequence: TGTGCCAGCAGCGAAGGCGAGGGGGGCTCCTACGAGCAGTACTTC. Amino acids: CASSEGEGGSYEQYF.

This clonotype came up once. A clone one base away is much larger, so this may be a read error. The chain is built from TRBV6-1 and TRBJ2-2; either TRBD1 or TRBD2 may supply D (5 bases each). The ends were cut back, 7 bases at V and 2 bases at J, with 14 bases in the middle. Germline V gene sequence: CDR1 MNHNS, CDR2 SASEGT. CDR3 length equals 15 residues. The CDR3 DNA reads TGTGCCAGCAAAATACCGGGACCCAACACCGGGGAGCTGTTTTTT. Amino acids: CASKIPGPNTGELFF.